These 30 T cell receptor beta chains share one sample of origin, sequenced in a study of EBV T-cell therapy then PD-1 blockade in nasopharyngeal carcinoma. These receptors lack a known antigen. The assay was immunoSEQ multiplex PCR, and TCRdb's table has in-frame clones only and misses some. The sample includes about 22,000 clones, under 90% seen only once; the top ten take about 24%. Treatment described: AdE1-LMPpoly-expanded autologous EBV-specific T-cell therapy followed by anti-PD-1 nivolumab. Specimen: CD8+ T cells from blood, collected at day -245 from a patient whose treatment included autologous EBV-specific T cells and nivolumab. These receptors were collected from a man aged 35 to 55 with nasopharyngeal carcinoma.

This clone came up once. CDR3 nucleotides: TGTGCCAGCAGCTTGGGACTAGCGGGGTCCACAGATACGCAGTATTTT. It is translated as CASSLGLAGSTDTQYF. This rearrangement joins TRBV9 to TRBJ2-3; TRBD2 aligns across 13 bases. The J segment lost 2 bases and the V segment lost 4 bases, leaving 4 bases of the junction unmatched. The germline V gene encodes CDR1 SGDLS and CDR2 YYNGEE. The CDR3 is 16 amino acids.

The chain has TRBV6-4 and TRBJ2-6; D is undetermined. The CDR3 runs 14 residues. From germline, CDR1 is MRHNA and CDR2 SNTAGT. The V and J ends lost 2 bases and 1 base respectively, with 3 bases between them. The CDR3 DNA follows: TGTGCCAGCAGTGACAGGTCTGGGGCCAACGTCCTGACTTTC. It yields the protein CASSDRSGANVLTF.

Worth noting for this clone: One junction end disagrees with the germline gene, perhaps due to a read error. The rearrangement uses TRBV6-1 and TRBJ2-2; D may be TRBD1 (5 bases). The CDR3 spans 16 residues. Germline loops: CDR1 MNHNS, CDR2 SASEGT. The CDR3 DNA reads TGTGCCATCAGTGCCTTAAGGGGCTCGGGCACCGGGGAGCTGTTTTTT. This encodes CAISALRGSGTGELFF.

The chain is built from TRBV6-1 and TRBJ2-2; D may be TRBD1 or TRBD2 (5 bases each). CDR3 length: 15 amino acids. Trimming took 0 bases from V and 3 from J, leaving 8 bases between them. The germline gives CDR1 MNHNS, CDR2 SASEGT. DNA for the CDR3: TGTGCCAGCAGTGAAGCGCTGGGGGACACCGGGGAGCTGTTTTTT. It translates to CASSEALGDTGELFF.

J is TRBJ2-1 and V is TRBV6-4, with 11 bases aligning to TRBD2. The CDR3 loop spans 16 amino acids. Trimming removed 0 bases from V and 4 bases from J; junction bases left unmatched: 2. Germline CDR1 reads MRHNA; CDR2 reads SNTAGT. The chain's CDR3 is CASSDSTSGDYNEQFF. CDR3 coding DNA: TGTGCCAGCAGTGACTCGACTAGCGGGGATTACAATGAGCAGTTCTTC.

CDR3 DNA: TGTGCCAGCAGGCCCAGGGCAACTAATGAAAAACTGTTTTTT. Residues: CASRPRATNEKLFF. The chain employs TRBV2 and TRBJ1-4; TRBD1 might be the D (5 bases). V was pared by 6 bases and J by 0 bases, with 8 bases between. Germline V gives CDR1 SNHLY, CDR2 FYNNEI. The CDR3 extends over 14 amino acids.

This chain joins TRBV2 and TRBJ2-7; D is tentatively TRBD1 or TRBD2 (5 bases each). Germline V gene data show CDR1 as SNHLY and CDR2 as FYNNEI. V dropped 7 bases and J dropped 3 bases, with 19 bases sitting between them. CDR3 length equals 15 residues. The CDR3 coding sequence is TGTGCCAGCATCGCAAGAGGGGCCCTCAACTACGAGCAGTACTTC. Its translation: CASIARGALNYEQYF. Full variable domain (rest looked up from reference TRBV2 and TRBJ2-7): EPEVTQTPSHQVTQMGQEVILRCVPISNHLYFYWYRQILGQKVEFLVSFYNNEISEKSEIFDDQFSVERPDGSNFTLKIRSTKLEDSAMYFCASIARGALNYEQYFGPGTRLTVT.

The CDR3 DNA reads as TGCGCCAGCAGCCAATCTAGAAGGGTAACTAGCACAGATACGCAGTATTTT. It encodes CASSQSRRVTSTDTQYF. The chain is built from TRBV4-1 and TRBJ2-3; D not certain. In germline, CDR1 is MGHRA, CDR2 YSYEKL. This CDR3 comprises 17 residues. The V gene lost 2 bases and the J gene lost 0 bases, with 15 bases spanning the gap.

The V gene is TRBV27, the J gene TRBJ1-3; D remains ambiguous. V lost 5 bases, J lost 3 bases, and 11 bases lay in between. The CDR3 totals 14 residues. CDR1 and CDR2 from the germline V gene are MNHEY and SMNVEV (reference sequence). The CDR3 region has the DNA TGTGCCAGCAGTCCAAACGTCTTTGGAAACACCATATATTTT. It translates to CASSPNVFGNTIYF.

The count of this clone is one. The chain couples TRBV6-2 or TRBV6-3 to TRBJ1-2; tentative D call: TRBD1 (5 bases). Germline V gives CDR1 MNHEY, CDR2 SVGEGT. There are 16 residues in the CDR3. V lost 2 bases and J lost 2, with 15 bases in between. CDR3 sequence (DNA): TGTGCCAGCAGTTACAGGAAGGTCAGGGTAAACTATGGCTACACCTTC. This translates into CASSYRKVRVNYGYTF.

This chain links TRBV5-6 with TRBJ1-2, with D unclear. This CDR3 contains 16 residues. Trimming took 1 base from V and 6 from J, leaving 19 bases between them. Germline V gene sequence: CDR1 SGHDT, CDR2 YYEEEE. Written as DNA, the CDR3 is TGTGCCAGCAGCTTGCGGTCTCTCGGGATGCCCGATGGCTACACCTTC. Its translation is CASSLRSLGMPDGYTF. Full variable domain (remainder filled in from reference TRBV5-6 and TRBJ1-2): DAGVTQSPTHLIKTRGQQVTLRCSPKSGHDTVSWYQQALGQGPQFIFQYYEEEERQRGNFPDRFSGHQFPNYSSELNVNALLLGDSALYLCASSLRSLGMPDGYTFGSGTRLTVV.

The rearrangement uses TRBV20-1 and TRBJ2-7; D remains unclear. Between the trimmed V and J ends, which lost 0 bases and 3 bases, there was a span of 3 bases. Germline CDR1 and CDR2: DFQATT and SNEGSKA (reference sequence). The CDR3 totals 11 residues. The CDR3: CSAREDYEQYF. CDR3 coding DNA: TGCAGTGCTAGAGAGGACTACGAGCAGTACTTC.

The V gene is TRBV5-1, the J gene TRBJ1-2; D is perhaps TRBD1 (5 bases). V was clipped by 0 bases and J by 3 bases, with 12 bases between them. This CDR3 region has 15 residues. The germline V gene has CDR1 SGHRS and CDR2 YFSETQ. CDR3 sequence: CASSLVARADYGYTF. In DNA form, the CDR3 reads TGCGCCAGCAGCTTGGTTGCCAGGGCTGACTATGGCTACACCTTC. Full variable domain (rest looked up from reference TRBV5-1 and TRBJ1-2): KAGVTQTPRYLIKTRGQQVTLSCSPISGHRSVSWYQQTPGQGLQFLFEYFSETQRNKGNFPGRFSGRQFSNSRSEMNVSTLELGDSALYLCASSLVARADYGYTFGSGTRLTVV.

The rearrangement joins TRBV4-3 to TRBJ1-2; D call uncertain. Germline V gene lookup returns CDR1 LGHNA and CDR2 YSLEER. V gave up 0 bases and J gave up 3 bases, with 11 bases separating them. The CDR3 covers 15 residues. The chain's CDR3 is CASSQEGTLHYGYTF. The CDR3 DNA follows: TGCGCCAGCAGCCAAGAGGGCACACTCCACTATGGCTACACCTTC.

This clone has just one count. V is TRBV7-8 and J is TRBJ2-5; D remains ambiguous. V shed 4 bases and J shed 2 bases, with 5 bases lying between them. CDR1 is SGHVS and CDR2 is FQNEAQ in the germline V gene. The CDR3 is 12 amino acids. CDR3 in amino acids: CASSYNQETQYF. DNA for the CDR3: TGTGCCAGCAGCTACAATCAAGAGACCCAGTACTTC.

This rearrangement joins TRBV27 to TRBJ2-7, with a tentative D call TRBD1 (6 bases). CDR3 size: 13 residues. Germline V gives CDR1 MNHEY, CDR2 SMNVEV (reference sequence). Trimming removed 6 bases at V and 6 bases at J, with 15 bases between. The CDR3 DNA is TGTGCCAGCAGCCCCCAGGGACATTTCGAGCAGTACTTC. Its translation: CASSPQGHFEQYF.

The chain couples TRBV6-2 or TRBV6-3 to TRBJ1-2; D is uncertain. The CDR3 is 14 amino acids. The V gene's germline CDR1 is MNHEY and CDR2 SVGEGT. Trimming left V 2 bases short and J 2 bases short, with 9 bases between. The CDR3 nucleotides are TGTGCCAGCAGTTACCAGGCAGGAAACTATGGCTACACCTTC. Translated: CASSYQAGNYGYTF.

CDR3 loop: CASSDGSSGANVLTF. In DNA, the CDR3 is TGTGCCAGCAGTGATGGGTCCTCTGGGGCCAACGTCCTGACTTTC. V and J are TRBV6-1 and TRBJ2-6, with D uncertain. V was trimmed by 3 bases and J by 0 bases, leaving 6 bases between them. The CDR3 loop spans 15 amino acids. Germline V gene sequence: CDR1 MNHNS, CDR2 SASEGT.

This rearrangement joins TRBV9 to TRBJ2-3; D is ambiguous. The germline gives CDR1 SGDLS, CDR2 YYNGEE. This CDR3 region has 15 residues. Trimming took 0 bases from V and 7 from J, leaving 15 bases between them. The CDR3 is CASSVGGGPLNTQYF. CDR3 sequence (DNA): TGTGCCAGCAGCGTAGGAGGCGGCCCCCTCAATACGCAGTATTTT.

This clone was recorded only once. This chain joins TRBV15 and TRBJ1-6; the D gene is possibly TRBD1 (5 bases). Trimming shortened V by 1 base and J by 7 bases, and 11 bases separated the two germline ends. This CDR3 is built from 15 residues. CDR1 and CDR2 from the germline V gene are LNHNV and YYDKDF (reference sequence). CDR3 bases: TGTGCCACCAGCAGAGCAGGGAATCTGAATTCACCCCTCCACTTT. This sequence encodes CATSRAGNLNSPLHF.

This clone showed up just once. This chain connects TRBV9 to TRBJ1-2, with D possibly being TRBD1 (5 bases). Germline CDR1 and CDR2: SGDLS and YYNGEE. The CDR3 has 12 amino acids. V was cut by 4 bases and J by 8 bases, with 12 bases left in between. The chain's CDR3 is CASSMRGEGYTF. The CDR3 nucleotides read TGTGCCAGCAGCATGAGGGGTGAGGGCTACACCTTC.

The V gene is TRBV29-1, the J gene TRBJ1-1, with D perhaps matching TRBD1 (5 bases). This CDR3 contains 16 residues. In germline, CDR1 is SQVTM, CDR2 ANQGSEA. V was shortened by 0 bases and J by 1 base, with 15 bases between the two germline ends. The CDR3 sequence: CSVEDRIVGENTEAFF. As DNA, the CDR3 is TGCAGCGTTGAAGATCGAATAGTGGGGGAGAACACTGAAGCTTTCTTT.

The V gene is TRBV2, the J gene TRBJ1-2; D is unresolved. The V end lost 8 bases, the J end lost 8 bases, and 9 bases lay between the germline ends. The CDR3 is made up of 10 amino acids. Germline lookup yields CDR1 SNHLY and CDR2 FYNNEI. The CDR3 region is CASWAVGYTF. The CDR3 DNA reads TGTGCCAGCTGGGCAGTCGGCTACACCTTC.

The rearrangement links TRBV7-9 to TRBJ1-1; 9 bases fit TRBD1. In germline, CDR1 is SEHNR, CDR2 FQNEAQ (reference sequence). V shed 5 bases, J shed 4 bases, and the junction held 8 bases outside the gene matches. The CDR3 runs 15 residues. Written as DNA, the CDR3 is TGTGCCAGCAGCAACTTCGGACAGGGGCCCACTGAAGCTTTCTTT. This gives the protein CASSNFGQGPTEAFF.

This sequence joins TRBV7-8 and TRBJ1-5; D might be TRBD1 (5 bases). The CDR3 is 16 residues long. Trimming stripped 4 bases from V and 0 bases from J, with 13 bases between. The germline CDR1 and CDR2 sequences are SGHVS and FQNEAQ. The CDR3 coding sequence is TGTGCCAGCAGCTCGTTATTAGGACATAGCAATCAGCCCCAGCATTTT. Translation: CASSSLLGHSNQPQHF.

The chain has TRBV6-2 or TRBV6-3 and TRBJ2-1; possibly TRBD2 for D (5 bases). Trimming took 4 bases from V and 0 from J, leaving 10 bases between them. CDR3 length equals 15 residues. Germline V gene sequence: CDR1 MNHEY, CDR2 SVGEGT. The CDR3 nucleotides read TGTGCCAGCAGTTCCGCGACTACCTCCTACAATGAGCAGTTCTTC. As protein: CASSSATTSYNEQFF.

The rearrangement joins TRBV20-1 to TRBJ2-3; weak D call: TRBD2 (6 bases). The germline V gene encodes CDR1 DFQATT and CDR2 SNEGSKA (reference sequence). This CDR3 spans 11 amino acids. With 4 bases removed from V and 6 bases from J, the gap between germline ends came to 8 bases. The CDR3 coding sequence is TGCAGTGCTACTCTAGCGGATACGCAGTATTTT. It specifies CSATLADTQYF.

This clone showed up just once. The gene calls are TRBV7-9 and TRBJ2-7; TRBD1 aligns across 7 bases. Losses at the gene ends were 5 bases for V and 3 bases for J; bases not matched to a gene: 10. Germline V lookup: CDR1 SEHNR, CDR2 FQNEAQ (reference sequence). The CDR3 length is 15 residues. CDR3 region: CASSLRDRKHYEQYF. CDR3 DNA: TGTGCCAGCAGCCTAAGGGACAGAAAACACTACGAGCAGTACTTC.

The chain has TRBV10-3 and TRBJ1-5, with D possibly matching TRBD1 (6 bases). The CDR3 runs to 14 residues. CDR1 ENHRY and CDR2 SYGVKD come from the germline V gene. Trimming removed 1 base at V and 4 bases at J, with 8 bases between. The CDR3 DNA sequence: TGTGCCATCAGTGAGTTGGGGGCTAATCAGCCCCAGCATTTT. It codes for CAISELGANQPQHF.

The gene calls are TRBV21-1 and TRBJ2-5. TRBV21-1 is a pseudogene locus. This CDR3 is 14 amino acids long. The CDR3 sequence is CASSKEGRLETQYF. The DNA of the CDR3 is TGTGCCAGCAGCAAAGAGGGGAGACTGGAGACCCAGTACTTC.